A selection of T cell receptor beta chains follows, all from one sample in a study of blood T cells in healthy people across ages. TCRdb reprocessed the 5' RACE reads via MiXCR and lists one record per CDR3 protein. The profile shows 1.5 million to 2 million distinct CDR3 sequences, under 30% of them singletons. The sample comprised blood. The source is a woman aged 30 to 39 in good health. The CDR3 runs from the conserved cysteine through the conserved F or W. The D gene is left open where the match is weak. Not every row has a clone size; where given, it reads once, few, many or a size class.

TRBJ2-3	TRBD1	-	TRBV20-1	TGCAGTGCTAGAGATAGCATGGGACAGGGCCTAGCAGATACGCAGTATTTT	CSARDSMGQGLADTQYF
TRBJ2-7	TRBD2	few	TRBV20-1	TGCAGTGCTGGCCGGACTAGCGGGGATTCCTACGAGCAGTACTTC	CSAGRTSGDSYEQYF
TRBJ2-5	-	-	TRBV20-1	TGCAGTGCTAGAGCAGGGGCGAAGACCCAGTACTTC	CSARAGAKTQYF
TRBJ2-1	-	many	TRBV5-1	TGCGCCAGCTCCAGGGGGGGGCATGAGCAGTTCTTC	CASSRGGHEQFF
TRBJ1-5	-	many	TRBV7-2	TGTGCCAGCAGTTTCAGGGGAAACAATCAGCCCCAGCATTTT	CASSFRGNNQPQHF
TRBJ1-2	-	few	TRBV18	TGTGCCGGCTCATCAACGGGCGAGAACTATGGCTACACCTTC	CAGSSTGENYGYTF
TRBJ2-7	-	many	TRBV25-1	TGTGCCAGCAGCGCCCCGGGCTACGAGCAGTACTTC	CASSAPGYEQYF
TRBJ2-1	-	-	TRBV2	TGTGCCAGCATCGGGCGGGAGCAGTTCTTC	CASIGREQFF
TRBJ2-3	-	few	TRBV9	TGTGCCAACAGCGTGACAGATACGCAGTATTTT	CANSVTDTQYF
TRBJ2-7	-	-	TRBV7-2	TGTGCCAGCAGCTTAAGGCTCGGGACAAACTACGAGCAGTACTTC	CASSLRLGTNYEQYF
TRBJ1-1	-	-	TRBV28	TGTGCCAGCAACGGACGCATGAACACTGAAGCTTTCTTT	CASNGRMNTEAFF
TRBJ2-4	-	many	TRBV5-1	TGCGCCAGCAGCTTGGGACAGGACCTACAAATAGCCAAAAACATTCAGTACTTC	CASSLGQDLQIAKNIQYF
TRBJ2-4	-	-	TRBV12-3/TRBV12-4	TGTGCCAGCAGGCCCGGAGCCGGGGGAAACATTCAGTACTTC	CASRPGAGGNIQYF
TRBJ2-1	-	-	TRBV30	TGTGCCTGGAGTGTACAGCGAGGTGAGCAGTTCTTC	CAWSVQRGEQFF
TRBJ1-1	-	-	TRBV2	TGTGCCAGCAGGCAACAGGGAGGCAGCACTGAAGCTTTCTTT	CASRQQGGSTEAFF
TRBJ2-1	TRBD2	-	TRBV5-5	TGTGCCAGCAGCTTGTACAGCGGGGCCTACAATGAGCAGTTCTTC	CASSLYSGAYNEQFF
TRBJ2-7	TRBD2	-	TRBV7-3	TGTGCCAGCACCCGAAGGGGGCTAGCGGGGGGGATAGGGGCCCAGTACTTC	CASTRRGLAGGIGAQYF
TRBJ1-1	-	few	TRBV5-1	TGCGCCAGCAGCTCTCCGGGACCATCCACTGAAGCTTTCTTT	CASSSPGPSTEAFF
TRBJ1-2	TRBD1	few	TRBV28	TGTGCCAGCAGTCCCAGGGGGCGTATATATGGCTACACCTTC	CASSPRGRIYGYTF
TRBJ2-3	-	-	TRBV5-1	TGCGCCAGCAGCTTGGAAGCCGCGGGTAGGGATACGCAGTATTTT	CASSLEAAGRDTQYF
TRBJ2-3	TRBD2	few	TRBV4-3	TGCGCCAGCAGTCAAGGTAGCGGGGCCTTCACAGATACGCAGTATTTT	CASSQGSGAFTDTQYF
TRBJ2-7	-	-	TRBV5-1	TGCGCCAGCAGCCTACAGGGAGAAGGCTACGAGCAGTACTTC	CASSLQGEGYEQYF
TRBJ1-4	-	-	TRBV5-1	TGCGCCAGCAGTAACTGGCAGGGAACTAATGAAGAACTGTTTTTT	CASSNWQGTNEELFF
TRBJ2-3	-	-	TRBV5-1	TGCGCCAGCAGCTTGTCGACCCGATCTAGCACAGATACGCAGTATTTT	CASSLSTRSSTDTQYF
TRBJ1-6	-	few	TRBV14	TGTGCCAGCAGCCGCACTCGGGGGCCGGATTCACCCCTCCACTTT	CASSRTRGPDSPLHF
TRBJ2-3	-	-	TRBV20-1	TGCAGTGCTACCCTCTCCGGGACTCCGAGGCACACGCAGTATTTT	CSATLSGTPRHTQYF
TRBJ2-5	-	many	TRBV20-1	TGCAGTCCTATCGGGGACACCCAAGAGACCCAGTACTTC	CSPIGDTQETQYF
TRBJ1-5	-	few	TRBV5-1	TGCGCCAGCAGCCAAGACCCAAATAGCAATCAGCCCCAGCATTTT	CASSQDPNSNQPQHF
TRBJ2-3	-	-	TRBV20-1	TGCAGTGCTATTGACTACCCCACAGATACGCAGTATTTT	CSAIDYPTDTQYF
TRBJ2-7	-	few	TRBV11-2	TGTGCCAGCAGCTTAAAGCTCTACCCTTACGAGCAGTACTTC	CASSLKLYPYEQYF
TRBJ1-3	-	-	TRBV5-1	TGCGCCAGCAGCTTGGAGCATGGTAACTCTGGAAACACCATATATTTT	CASSLEHGNSGNTIYF
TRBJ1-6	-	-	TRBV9	TGTGCCAGCAGCGAGCGGGGAAATGAGCGCTCACCCCTCCACTTT	CASSERGNERSPLHF
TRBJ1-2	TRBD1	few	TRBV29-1	TGCAGCGTAGGGACAGGAGGGGGGCCTTATGGCTACACCTTC	CSVGTGGGPYGYTF
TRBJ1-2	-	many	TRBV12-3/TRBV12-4	TGTGCCAGCAGTACAGGAGATAACTATGGCTACACCTTC	CASSTGDNYGYTF
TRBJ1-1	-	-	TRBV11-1	TGTGCCAGCAGCTTAGACCTTCCCCCTGGAGGCACTGAAGCTTTCTTT	CASSLDLPPGGTEAFF
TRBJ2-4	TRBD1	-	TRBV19	TGTGCCAGTAGTTCGGGACAGGAAAACATTCAGTACTTC	CASSSGQENIQYF
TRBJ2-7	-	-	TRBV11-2	TGTGCCAGCAGCTTATCGTACCAAGTCGAGCAGTACTTC	CASSLSYQVEQYF
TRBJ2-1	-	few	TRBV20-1	TGCAGTGCTATCCCCCAGGGCACGGATCTTTACAATGAGCAGTTCTTC	CSAIPQGTDLYNEQFF
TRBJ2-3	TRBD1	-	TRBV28	TGTGCCAGCAGTCGGCGGGACAGGTACACAGATACGCAGTATTTT	CASSRRDRYTDTQYF
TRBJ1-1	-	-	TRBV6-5	TGTGCCAGCGGTAGAACAGGGCCTGAAGCTTTCTTT	CASGRTGPEAFF
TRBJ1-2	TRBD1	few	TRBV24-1	TGTGCCACCAGTGATCCTCACAGGGGGCCTAACTATGGCTACACCTTC	CATSDPHRGPNYGYTF
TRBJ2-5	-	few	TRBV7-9	TGTGCCAGCGGTAAGGGTAGCGCCTACAATGAGCAGTACTTC	CASGKGSAYNEQYF
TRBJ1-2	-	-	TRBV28	TGTGCCAGCAGTCCCCGGGGTATATACTATGGCTACACCTTC	CASSPRGIYYGYTF
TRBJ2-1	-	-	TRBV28	TGTGCCAGCAGTTTACCCCCGACAGACAATGAGCAGTTCTTC	CASSLPPTDNEQFF
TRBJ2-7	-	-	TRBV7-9	TGTGCCAGCAGCCCATTGACTAGTACCTACGAGCAGTACTTC	CASSPLTSTYEQYF
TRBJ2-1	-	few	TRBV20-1	TGCAGTGCTAGGCCTCCCCGCCGGCCCTACAATGAGCAGTTCTTC	CSARPPRRPYNEQFF
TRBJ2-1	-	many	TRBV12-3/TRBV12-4	TGTGCCAGCAGTTTACGAGGGCTAGCCAATGAGCAGTTCTTC	CASSLRGLANEQFF
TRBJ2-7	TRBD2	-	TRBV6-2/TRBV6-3	TGTGCCAGCACCAAAAACCTAGCGGAAACCTACGAGCAGTACTTC	CASTKNLAETYEQYF
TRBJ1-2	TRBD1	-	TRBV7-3	TGTGCCAGCAGCCCGGACCGAGACAGGGGCTATGGCTACACCTTC	CASSPDRDRGYGYTF
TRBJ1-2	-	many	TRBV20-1	TGCAGTGCTAGAGGCAGCAGCTATGGCTACACCTTC	CSARGSSYGYTF
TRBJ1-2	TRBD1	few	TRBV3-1	TGTGCCAGCAGCCACCGGACAGGCAACTATGGCTACACCTTC	CASSHRTGNYGYTF
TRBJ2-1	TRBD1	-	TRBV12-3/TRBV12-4	TGTGCCAGCATCCGCCGGGACAGATACTACAATGAGCAGTTCTTC	CASIRRDRYYNEQFF